This T cell receptor beta chain was identified in a study of CD8+CD57+ T cells in acquired aplastic anemia. About the study: Sorted CD4+ and CD8+ cells yielded roughly 3 ug of DNA on average. Healthy donors gave 10 million to 11 million reads on average for CD4+ cells. Study-wide points: The same twenty-nine CD8+ CDR3 sequences occurred in patients and in controls. Significant differences in CD8+ Simpson's diversity were not observed between patients and controls.

For this clonotype: Its specificity is not known.

Genomic DNA, the template, was used for profiling of the TCR beta VDJ and CDR3. TCRdb processed the reads anew with MiXCR; each CDR3 protein has one entry. Of more than 45,000 distinct CDR3 sequences listed, around 73% are singletons. CDR3 length: 13 amino acids. Germline CDR1 SEHNR, CDR2 FQNEAQ (reference sequence). V lost 5 bases and J lost 1, with 8 bases in between. The origin of this receptor is a human donor in good health, serving as a control. The rearrangement joins TRBV7-9 to TRBJ2-5, with a possible D match to TRBD1 (6 bases). Sequencing used sorted CD4+, CD8+, or CD8+CD57+ T cells (not recorded which) from PBMCs. The CDR3 loop is CASSRDIQETQYF. The CDR3 DNA reads as TGTGCCAGCAGCAGGGACATCCAAGAGACCCAGTACTTC.